This T cell receptor (beta chain) originates from a study of identical twins. Overall study findings and caveats: Whereas memory repertoires showed no such difference, abundant cord blood beta clonotypes carried fewer insertions. Twin-shared out-of-frame alpha sequences showed excess low generation probability. Beta out-of-frame twin sharing showed a weaker excess.

TCRdb redid the calling of the 5' RACE reads with MiXCR, one entry per CDR3 protein. The data contain some 790,000 distinct CDR3 sequences, about 20% of them seen just once; the ten biggest clones take up around 13%. A remark on this clonotype: The antigen is unknown.

CDR3 size: 12 residues. V gave up 5 bases and J gave up 6 bases, with 11 bases separating them. The germline CDR1 and CDR2 sequences are SEHNR and FQNEAQ (reference sequence). This sample was also put to use in a study of T cells expressing NK-cell markers. As reported in that work: Several donors showed these clonotypes also leading the CD3+CD56-NKG2C+ fraction.

This receptor was identified in a woman aged 18 to 35 in good health. The V gene is TRBV7-9, the J gene TRBJ2-7; TRBD2 might be the D (6 bases). Sequencing was done on a sample of PBMCs. The CDR3 DNA reads as TGTGCCAGCAGCCAGGACTATTCCGAGCAGTACTTC. Its translation: CASSQDYSEQYF.